These 2 T cell receptor beta chains came from one sample sequenced in a study of CD8+ T cells in alopecia areata. Investigators isolated RNA and reverse transcribed it into cDNA to act as the sequencing template. Measured with immunoSEQ multiplex PCR; TCRdb has only the in-frame clones, and not every one. The sample has hundreds of thousands of clones, 67% seen once. Material: CD4+ T cells sorted from blood, obtained at week 0. Receptor source: a human donor with alopecia areata.

The chain joins TRBV2 to TRBJ2-1; D unclear. Trimming removed 4 bases at V and 3 bases at J, with 7 bases between. This CDR3 has 13 residues. The germline V gene has CDR1 SNHLY and CDR2 FYNNEI. CDR3 residues: CASSVAGYNEQFF. The CDR3 DNA sequence: TGTGCCAGCAGTGTTGCTGGCTACAATGAGCAGTTCTTC.

V usage is TRBV19 and J usage is TRBJ1-6, with D possibly being TRBD1 (6 bases). CDR3 length: 15 residues. V was shortened by 7 bases and J by 7 bases, with 17 bases between the two germline ends. Per the germline V gene, CDR1 is LNHDA and CDR2 is SQIVND (reference sequence). The CDR3 region has the DNA TGTGCCAGTACCCGGGACAAACTCCAAAATTCACCCCTCCACTTT. As protein: CASTRDKLQNSPLHF.